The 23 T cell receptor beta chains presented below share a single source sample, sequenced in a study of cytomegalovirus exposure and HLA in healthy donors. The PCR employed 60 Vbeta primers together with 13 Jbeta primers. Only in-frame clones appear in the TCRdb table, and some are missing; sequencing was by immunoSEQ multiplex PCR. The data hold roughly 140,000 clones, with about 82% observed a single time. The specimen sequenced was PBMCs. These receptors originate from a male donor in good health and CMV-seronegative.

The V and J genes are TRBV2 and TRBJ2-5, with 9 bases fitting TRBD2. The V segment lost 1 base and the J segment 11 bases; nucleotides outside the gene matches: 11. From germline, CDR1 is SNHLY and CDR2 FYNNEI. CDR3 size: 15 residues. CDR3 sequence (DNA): TGTGCCAGCAGTGAAGGGCTAGCGGGGCTAAACACTCAGTACTTC. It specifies CASSEGLAGLNTQYF.

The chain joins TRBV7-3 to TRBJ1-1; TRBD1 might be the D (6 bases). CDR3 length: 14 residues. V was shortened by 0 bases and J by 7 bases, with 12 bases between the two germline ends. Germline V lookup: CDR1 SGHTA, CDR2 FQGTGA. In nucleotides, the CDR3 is TGTGCCAGCAGCTTAACCGGGGGGGCGAGTGAAGCTTTCTTT. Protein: CASSLTGGASEAFF. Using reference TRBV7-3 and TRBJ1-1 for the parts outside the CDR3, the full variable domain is GAGVSQTPSNKVTEKGKYVELRCDPISGHTALYWYRQSLGQGPEFLIYFQGTGAADDSGLPNDRFFAVRPEGSVSTLKIQRTERGDSAVYLCASSLTGGASEAFFGQGTRLTVV.

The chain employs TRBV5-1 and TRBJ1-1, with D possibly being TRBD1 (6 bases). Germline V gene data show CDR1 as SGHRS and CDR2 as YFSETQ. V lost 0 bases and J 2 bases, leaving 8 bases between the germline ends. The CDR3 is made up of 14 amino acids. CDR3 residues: CASSLGGRNTEAFF. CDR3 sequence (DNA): TGCGCCAGCAGCTTGGGGGGGCGAAACACTGAAGCTTTCTTT.

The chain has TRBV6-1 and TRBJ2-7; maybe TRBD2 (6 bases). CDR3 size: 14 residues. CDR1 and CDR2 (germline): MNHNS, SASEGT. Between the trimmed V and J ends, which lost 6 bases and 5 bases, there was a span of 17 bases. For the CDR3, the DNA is TGTGCCAGCAGACCCCAGGCGGGGCTGGACGAGCAGTACTTC. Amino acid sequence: CASRPQAGLDEQYF.

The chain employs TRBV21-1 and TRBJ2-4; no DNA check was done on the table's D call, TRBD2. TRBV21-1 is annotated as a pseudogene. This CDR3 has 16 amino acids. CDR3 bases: TGTGCCAGCAAGTTCGGACTAGCCTTAGCCAAAAACATTCAGTACTTC. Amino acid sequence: CASKFGLALAKNIQYF.

Written as DNA, the CDR3 is TGCGCCAGCAGCGGAAGGGGCAGTTTAGAGAGTATGTACTTC. This codes for CASSGRGSLESMYF. The rearrangement links TRBV5-1 to TRBJ2-7; possibly TRBD1 for D (5 bases). The CDR3 length is 14 residues. Trimming shortened V by 4 bases and J by 12 bases, and 23 bases separated the two germline ends. The germline gives CDR1 SGHRS, CDR2 YFSETQ.

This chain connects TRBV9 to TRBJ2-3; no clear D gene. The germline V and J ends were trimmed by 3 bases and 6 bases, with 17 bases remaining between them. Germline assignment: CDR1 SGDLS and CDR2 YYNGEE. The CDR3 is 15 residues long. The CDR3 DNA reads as TGTGCCAGCAGCGGGGCCCTGACCCCATCCGATACGCAGTATTTT. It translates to CASSGALTPSDTQYF. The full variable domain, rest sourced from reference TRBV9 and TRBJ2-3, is DSGVTQTPKHLITATGQRVTLRCSPRSGDLSVYWYQQSLDQGLQFLIQYYNGEERAKGNILERFSAQQFPDLHSELNLSSLELGDSALYFCASSGALTPSDTQYFGPGTRLTVL.

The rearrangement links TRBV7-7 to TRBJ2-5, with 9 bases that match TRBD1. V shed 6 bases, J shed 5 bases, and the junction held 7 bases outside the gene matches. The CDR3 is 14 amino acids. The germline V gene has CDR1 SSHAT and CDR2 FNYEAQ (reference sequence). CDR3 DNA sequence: TGTGCCAGCAGTCCGGGACAGGGACCGGAGACCCAGTACTTC. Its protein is CASSPGQGPETQYF. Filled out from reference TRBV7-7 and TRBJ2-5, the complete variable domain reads GAGVSQSPRYKVTKRGQDVTLRCDPISSHATLYWYQQALGQGPEFLTYFNYEAQPDKSGLPSDRFSAERPEGSISTLTIQRTEQRDSAMYRCASSPGQGPETQYFGPGTRLLVL.

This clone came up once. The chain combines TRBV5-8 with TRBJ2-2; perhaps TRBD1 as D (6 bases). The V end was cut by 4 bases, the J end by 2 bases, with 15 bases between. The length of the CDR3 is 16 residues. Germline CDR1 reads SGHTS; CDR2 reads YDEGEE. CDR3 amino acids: CASSPARTVNTGELFF. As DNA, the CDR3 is TGTGCCAGCAGCCCTGCGAGGACAGTAAACACCGGGGAGCTGTTTTTT.

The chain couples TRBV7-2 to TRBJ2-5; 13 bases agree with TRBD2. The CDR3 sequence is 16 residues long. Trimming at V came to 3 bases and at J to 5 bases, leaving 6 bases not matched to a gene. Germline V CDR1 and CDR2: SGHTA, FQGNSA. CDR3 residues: CASSFPTSGRWETQYF. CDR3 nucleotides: TGTGCCAGCAGCTTCCCGACTAGCGGGAGGTGGGAGACCCAGTACTTC.

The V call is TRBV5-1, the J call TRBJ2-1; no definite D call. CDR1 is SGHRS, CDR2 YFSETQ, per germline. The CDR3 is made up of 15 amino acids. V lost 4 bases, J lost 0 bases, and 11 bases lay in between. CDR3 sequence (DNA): TGCGCCAGCAGCCCAACCGGTAGCTCCTACAATGAGCAGTTCTTC. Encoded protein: CASSPTGSSYNEQFF.

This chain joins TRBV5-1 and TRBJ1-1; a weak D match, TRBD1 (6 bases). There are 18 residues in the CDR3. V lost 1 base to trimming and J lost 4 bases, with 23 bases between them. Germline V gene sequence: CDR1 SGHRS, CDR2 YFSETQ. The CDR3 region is CASSLYRSTGDTFTEAFF. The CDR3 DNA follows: TGCGCCAGCAGCTTGTATAGGTCGACAGGTGACACCTTCACTGAAGCTTTCTTT.

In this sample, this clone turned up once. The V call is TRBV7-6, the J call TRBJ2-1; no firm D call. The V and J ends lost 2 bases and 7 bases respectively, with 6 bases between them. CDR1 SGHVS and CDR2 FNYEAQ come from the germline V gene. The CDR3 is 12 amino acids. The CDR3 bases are TGTGCCAGCAGCTTATCCGGGAATGAGCAGTTCTTC. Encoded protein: CASSLSGNEQFF.

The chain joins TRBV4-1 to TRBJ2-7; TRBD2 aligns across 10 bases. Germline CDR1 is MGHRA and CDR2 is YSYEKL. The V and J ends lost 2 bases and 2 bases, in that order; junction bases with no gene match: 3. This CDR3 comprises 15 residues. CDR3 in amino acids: CASSQLAGAPYEQYF. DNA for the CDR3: TGCGCCAGCAGCCAACTAGCGGGGGCCCCCTACGAGCAGTACTTC.

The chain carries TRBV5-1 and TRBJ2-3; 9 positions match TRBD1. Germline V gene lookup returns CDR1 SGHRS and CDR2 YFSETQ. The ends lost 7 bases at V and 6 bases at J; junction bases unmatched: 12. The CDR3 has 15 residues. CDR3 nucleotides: TGCGCCAGCGGACAACCGGGACAGGGTATGGATACGCAGTATTTT. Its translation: CASGQPGQGMDTQYF.

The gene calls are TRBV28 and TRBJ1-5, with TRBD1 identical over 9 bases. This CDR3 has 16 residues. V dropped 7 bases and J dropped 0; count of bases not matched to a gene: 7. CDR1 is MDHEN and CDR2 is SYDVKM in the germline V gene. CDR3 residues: CASTWRDRDSNQPQHF. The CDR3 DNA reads TGTGCCAGCACCTGGAGGGACAGGGATAGCAATCAGCCCCAGCATTTT.

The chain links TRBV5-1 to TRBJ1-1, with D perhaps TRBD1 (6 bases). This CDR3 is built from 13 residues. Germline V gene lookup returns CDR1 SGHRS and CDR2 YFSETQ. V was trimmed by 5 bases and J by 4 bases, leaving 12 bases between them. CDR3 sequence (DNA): TGCGCCAGCAGGGAACAGGGTTTCACTGAAGCTTTCTTT. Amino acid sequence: CASREQGFTEAFF.

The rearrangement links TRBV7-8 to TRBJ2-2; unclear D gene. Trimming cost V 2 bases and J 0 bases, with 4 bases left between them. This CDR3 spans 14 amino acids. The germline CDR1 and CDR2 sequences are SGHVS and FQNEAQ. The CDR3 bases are TGTGCCAGCAGCTTAACAGCGAACACCGGGGAGCTGTTTTTT. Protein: CASSLTANTGELFF.

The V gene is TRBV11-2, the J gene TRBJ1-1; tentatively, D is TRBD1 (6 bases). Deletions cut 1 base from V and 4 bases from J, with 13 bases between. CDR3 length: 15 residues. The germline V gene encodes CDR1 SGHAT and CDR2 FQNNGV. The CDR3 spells CASSLGGGGGTEAFF. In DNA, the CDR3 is TGTGCCAGCAGCTTAGGCGGGGGAGGGGGCACTGAAGCTTTCTTT.

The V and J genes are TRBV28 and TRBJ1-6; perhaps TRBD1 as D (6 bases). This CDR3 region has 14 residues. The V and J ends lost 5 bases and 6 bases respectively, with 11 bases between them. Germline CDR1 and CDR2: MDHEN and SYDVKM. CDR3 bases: TGTGCCAGCAGTCAGGACAGAACTAATTCACCCCTCCACTTT. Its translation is CASSQDRTNSPLHF.

CDR3 sequence reads: CASRFAGEDTQYF. CDR3 nucleotides: TGTGCCAGCAGATTCGCAGGGGAAGATACGCAGTATTTT. J is TRBJ2-3 and V is TRBV7-9, with D tentatively TRBD1 (6 bases). This CDR3 region has 13 residues. Trimming removed 6 bases from V and 5 bases from J, with 12 bases in between. Per the germline V gene, CDR1 is SEHNR and CDR2 is FQNEAQ (reference sequence).

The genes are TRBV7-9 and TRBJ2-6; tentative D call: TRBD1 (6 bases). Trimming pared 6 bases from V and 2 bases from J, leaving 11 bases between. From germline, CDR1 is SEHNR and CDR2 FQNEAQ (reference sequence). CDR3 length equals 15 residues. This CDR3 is CASSDTGTGANVLTF. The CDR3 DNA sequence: TGTGCCAGCAGTGATACAGGGACTGGGGCCAACGTCCTGACTTTC.

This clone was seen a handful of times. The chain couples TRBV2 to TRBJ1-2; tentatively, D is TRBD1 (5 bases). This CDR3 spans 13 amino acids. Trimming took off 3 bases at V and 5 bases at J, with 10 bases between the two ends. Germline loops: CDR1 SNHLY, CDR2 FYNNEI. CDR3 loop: CASSDVRAYGYTF. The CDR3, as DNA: TGTGCCAGCAGTGACGTCAGGGCATATGGCTACACCTTC.